These T cell receptor beta chains were read from a single sample in a study of shared clonotypes between healthy human individuals. The assay was immunoSEQ multiplex PCR, and TCRdb's table has in-frame clones only and misses some. The data contain approximately 1.5 million clones, about 98.5% of them singletons. The sequencing sample was made of naive CD4+ T cells sorted from blood. These receptors all come from a man aged 25 to 40 in good health. CDR3s leave out the opening cysteine and the closing phenylalanine or tryptophan. The order of the fields is V gene, D gene, J gene, CDR3 protein. The D gene is left open where the match is weak.

V gene: TRBV9; D gene: .; J gene: TRBJ2-3; CDR3 protein: ASSARFLDTQY
V gene: TRBV25-1; D gene: TRBD1; J gene: TRBJ2-3; CDR3 protein: ASSWTGVGTDTQY
V gene: TRBV7-6; D gene: .; J gene: TRBJ2-7; CDR3 protein: ASSLADDFYEQY
V gene: TRBV9; D gene: .; J gene: TRBJ1-3; CDR3 protein: ASSVGPGNTIY
V gene: TRBV7-8; D gene: .; J gene: TRBJ2-5; CDR3 protein: ASSPAQVLQETQY
V gene: TRBV11-2; D gene: TRBD2; J gene: TRBJ2-5; CDR3 protein: ASSLIASGSYGTQY
V gene: TRBV5-1; D gene: TRBD1; J gene: TRBJ2-1; CDR3 protein: ASPAPGQGLNGQF
V gene: TRBV7-9; D gene: .; J gene: TRBJ1-5; CDR3 protein: ASSLVEGPQH
V gene: TRBV5-4; D gene: TRBD2; J gene: TRBJ2-1; CDR3 protein: ASSLGTSGRWF
V gene: TRBV11-1; D gene: .; J gene: TRBJ2-1; CDR3 protein: ASSPQTPYNEQF
V gene: TRBV18; D gene: .; J gene: TRBJ2-3; CDR3 protein: ASSRTADTQY
V gene: TRBV9; D gene: .; J gene: TRBJ2-7; CDR3 protein: ASSVSFGSYEQY
V gene: TRBV9; D gene: .; J gene: TRBJ2-7; CDR3 protein: ASSVEVGVGEQY
V gene: TRBV7-3; D gene: TRBD2; J gene: TRBJ2-3; CDR3 protein: ASSYRPRLAGTPTDTQY
V gene: TRBV28; D gene: .; J gene: TRBJ2-1; CDR3 protein: ASSPMASTVQPLYTNEQF
V gene: TRBV18; D gene: .; J gene: TRBJ2-3; CDR3 protein: ASSPLGDTQY
V gene: TRBV9; D gene: .; J gene: TRBJ1-1; CDR3 protein: ASSVGSDTEAF
V gene: TRBV15; D gene: .; J gene: TRBJ2-6; CDR3 protein: ATTGSGANVLT
V gene: TRBV18; D gene: TRBD1; J gene: TRBJ1-2; CDR3 protein: ASSQGAHTDYGYT
V gene: TRBV9; D gene: .; J gene: TRBJ2-7; CDR3 protein: ASSVGQVSYEQY
V gene: TRBV10-3; D gene: TRBD1; J gene: TRBJ2-3; CDR3 protein: AIRDREKGDTQY